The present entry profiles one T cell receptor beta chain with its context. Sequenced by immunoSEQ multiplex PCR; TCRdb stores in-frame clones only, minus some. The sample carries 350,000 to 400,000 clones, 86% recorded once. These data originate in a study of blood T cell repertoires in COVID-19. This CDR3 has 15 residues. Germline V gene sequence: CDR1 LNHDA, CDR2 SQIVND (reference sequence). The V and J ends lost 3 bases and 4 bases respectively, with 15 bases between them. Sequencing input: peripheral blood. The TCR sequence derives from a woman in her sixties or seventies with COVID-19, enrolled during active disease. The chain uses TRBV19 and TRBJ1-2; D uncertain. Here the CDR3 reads CASSMSRKELYGYTF. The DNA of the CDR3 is TGTGCCAGTAGTATGTCCAGGAAGGAACTCTATGGCTACACCTTC.